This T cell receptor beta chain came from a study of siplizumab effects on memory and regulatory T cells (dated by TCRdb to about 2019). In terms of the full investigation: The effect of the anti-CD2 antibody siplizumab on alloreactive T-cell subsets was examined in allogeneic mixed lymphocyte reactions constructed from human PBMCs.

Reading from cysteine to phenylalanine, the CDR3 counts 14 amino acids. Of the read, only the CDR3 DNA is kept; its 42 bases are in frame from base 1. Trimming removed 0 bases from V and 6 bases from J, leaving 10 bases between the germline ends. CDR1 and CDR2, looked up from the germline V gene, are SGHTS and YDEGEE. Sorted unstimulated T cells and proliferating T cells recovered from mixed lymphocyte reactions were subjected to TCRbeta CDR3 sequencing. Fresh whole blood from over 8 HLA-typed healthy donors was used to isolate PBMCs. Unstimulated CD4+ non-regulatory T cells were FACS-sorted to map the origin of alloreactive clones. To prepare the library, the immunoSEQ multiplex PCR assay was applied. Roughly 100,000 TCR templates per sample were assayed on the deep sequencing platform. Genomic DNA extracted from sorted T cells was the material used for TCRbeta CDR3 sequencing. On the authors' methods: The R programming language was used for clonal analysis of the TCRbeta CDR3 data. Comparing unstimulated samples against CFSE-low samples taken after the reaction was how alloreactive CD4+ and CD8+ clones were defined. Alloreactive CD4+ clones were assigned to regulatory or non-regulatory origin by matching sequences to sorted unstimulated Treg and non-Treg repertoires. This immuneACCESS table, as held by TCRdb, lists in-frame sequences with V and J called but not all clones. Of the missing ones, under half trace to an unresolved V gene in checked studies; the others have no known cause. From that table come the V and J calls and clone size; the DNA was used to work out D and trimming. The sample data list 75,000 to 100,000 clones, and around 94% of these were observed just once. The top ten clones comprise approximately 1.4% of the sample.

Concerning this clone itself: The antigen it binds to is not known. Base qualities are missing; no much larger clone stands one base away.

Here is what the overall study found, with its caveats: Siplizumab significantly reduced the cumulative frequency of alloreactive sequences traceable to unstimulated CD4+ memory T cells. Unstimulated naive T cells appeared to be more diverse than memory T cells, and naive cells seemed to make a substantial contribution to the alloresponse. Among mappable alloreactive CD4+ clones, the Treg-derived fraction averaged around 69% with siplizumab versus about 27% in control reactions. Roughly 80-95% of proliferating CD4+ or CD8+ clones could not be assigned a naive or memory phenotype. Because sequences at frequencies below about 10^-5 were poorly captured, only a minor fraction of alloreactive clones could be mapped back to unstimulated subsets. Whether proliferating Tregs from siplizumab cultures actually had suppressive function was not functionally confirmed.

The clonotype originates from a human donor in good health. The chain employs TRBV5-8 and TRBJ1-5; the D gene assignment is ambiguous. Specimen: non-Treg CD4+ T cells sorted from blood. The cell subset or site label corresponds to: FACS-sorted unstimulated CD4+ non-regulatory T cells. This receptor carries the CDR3 CASSLGVIGQPQHF. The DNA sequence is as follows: TGTGCCAGCAGCTTGGGGGTAATCGGTCAGCCCCAGCATTTT.